Presented here are 9 T cell receptor beta chains from one specimen sequenced in a study of blood T cell repertoires in COVID-19. Some clones are missing from TCRdb's copy, which holds only in-frame ones; the method was immunoSEQ multiplex PCR. The table shows more than 300,000 clones, with 85% to 90% occurring only once. The sample was peripheral blood. The receptors were sampled from an older woman with COVID-19, enrolled during active disease.

This clone has only one observation. The J gene is TRBJ1-5, the V gene TRBV9; no reliable D call. CDR1 and CDR2 from the germline V gene are SGDLS and YYNGEE. Trimming took 6 bases from V and 15 from J, leaving 13 bases between them. The CDR3 runs 10 residues. CDR3 sequence reads: CASTRPYRHF. The DNA of the CDR3 is TGTGCCAGCACACGCCCCTACCGGCATTTT.

The V call is TRBV7-2, the J call TRBJ1-2, with D possibly matching TRBD1 (6 bases). Germline V gene lookup returns CDR1 SGHTA and CDR2 FQGNSA. The ends were cut back, 1 base at V and 1 base at J, with 13 bases in the middle. This CDR3 contains 16 residues. CDR3 in amino acids: CASSLVGDTVNYGYTF. The CDR3 DNA reads as TGTGCCAGCAGCTTAGTGGGGGACACGGTTAACTATGGCTACACCTTC. Filled out from reference TRBV7-2 and TRBJ1-2, the complete variable domain reads GAGVSQSPSNKVTEKGKDVELRCDPISGHTALYWYRQSLGQGLEFLIYFQGNSAPDKSGLPSDRFSAERTGGSVSTLTIQRTQQEDSAVYLCASSLVGDTVNYGYTFGSGTRLTVV.

The V and J genes are TRBV18 and TRBJ2-6; possibly TRBD2 for D (5 bases). In germline, CDR1 is KGHSH, CDR2 LQKENI. This CDR3 comprises 14 residues. V lost 6 bases and J 4 bases, leaving 10 bases between the germline ends. Written as DNA, the CDR3 is TGTGCCAGCTCGGGAGCGGCGGGGGCCAACGTCCTGACTTTC. Translated, it gives CASSGAAGANVLTF.

The V gene is TRBV7-2, the J gene TRBJ1-3; perhaps TRBD1 as D (5 bases). The CDR3 has 15 residues. The germline CDR1 and CDR2 sequences are SGHTA and FQGNSA. The ends were cut back, 0 bases at V and 4 bases at J, with 10 bases in the middle. The CDR3 reads CASSLAPGLGNTIYF. The DNA of the CDR3 is TGTGCCAGCAGCTTAGCTCCAGGGCTGGGAAACACCATATATTTT.

The rearrangement uses TRBV12-3 or TRBV12-4 and TRBJ1-1, with a possible D match to TRBD1 (5 bases). The CDR3 runs 13 residues. Trimming shortened V by 7 bases and J by 5 bases, and 14 bases separated the two germline ends. The CDR3 sequence is CASTSGGWTEAFF. In DNA, the CDR3 is TGTGCCAGCACCTCGGGGGGGTGGACTGAAGCTTTCTTT.

Here the CDR3 reads CASSPAVGNTIYF. Here the CDR3 DNA reads TGTGCCAGCAGCCCCGCGGTTGGAAACACCATATATTTT. The V gene is TRBV7-2, the J gene TRBJ1-3; unclear D gene. CDR1 and CDR2 from the germline V gene are SGHTA and FQGNSA. The CDR3 totals 13 residues. V lost 5 bases and J 3 bases, leaving 8 bases between the germline ends.

This chain connects TRBV6-5 to TRBJ2-5; 8 nucleotides line up with TRBD2. J gave up 5 bases and V 2 bases, and 7 bases lay outside the gene matches. CDR3 size: 15 residues. Germline lookup yields CDR1 MNHEY and CDR2 SVGAGI. The CDR3 is CASSYQGAGAETQYF. The CDR3 DNA is TGTGCCAGCAGTTACCAGGGAGCGGGGGCGGAGACCCAGTACTTC.

The rearrangement uses TRBV2 and TRBJ1-5; D may be TRBD1 (6 bases). The CDR3 has 15 amino acids. Trimming removed 7 bases from V and 1 base from J, with 14 bases in between. The germline V gene has CDR1 SNHLY and CDR2 FYNNEI. The CDR3, as DNA: TGTGCCAGCAAGGGGGGGTCGAGGAGCAATCAGCCCCAGCATTTT. Translated: CASKGGSRSNQPQHF.

There are a few counts of this clone. This chain connects TRBV19 to TRBJ1-5; a possible D gene is TRBD1 (5 bases). CDR3 length: 17 residues. CDR1 and CDR2 (germline): LNHDA, SQIVND (reference sequence). The V and J ends lost 3 bases and 7 bases respectively, with 22 bases between them. In DNA, the CDR3 is TGTGCCAGTAGTATTTTGCACTTTTCCCAGGGAAGGCAGCCCCAGCATTTT. It codes for CASSILHFSQGRQPQHF.